This T cell receptor beta chain was found in a study of yellow fever vaccine responses in identical twins. Broader study findings: Twins' vaccine T cell responses were reported to seem partly convergent and partly personalized.

Germline lookup yields CDR1 SGHAT and CDR2 FQNNGV. The CDR3 runs to 13 residues. V shed 5 bases and J shed 2 bases, with 9 bases lying between them. Using its own MiXCR run on the RT-PCR reads, TCRdb lists one record per CDR3 protein. This sample has about 1,600 distinct CDR3 sequences; 87% occur once, and the top ten carry approximately 5%. This clonotype has only a few counts. Antigen specificity is unknown. The origin of this receptor is a woman between 18 and 29 years old who received the yellow fever vaccine. This specimen was T cells from blood (PBMCs), unsorted or a sorted subset (not recorded which), taken before or after yellow fever vaccination (not recorded which). V and J are TRBV11-2 and TRBJ2-5; no definite D call. CDR3 loop: CASSTARQETQYF. CDR3 nucleotide sequence: TGTGCCAGCAGCACCGCTAGACAAGAGACCCAGTACTTC. The variable domain in full, completed from reference TRBV11-2 and TRBJ2-5, reads EAGVAQSPRYKIIEKRQSVAFWCNPISGHATLYWYQQILGQGPKLLIQFQNNGVVDDSQLPKDRFSAERLKGVDSTLKIQPAKLEDSAVYLCASSTARQETQYFGPGTRLLVL.